The present entry profiles one T cell receptor (beta chain) with its context. CDR1 MNHNY and CDR2 SVGAGI come from the germline V gene (reference sequence). This CDR3 has 14 residues. The germline V and J ends were trimmed by 11 bases and 0 bases, with 14 bases remaining between them. The record originates from a study of blood T cell repertoires in COVID-19. Clones were sequenced by immunoSEQ multiplex PCR, and TCRdb holds only the in-frame ones, with some missing. The sample includes approximately 90,000 clones, more than 80% of them seen just once. Sequenced sample: peripheral blood. This receptor was identified in a woman at least 80 years old with acute or convalescent COVID-19. The V and J genes are TRBV6-6 and TRBJ2-1, with a possible D match to TRBD2 (6 bases). CDR3 in amino acids: CASSAGSSYNEQFF. For the CDR3, the DNA is TGTGCCTCTTCGGCGGGGAGCTCCTACAATGAGCAGTTCTTC.